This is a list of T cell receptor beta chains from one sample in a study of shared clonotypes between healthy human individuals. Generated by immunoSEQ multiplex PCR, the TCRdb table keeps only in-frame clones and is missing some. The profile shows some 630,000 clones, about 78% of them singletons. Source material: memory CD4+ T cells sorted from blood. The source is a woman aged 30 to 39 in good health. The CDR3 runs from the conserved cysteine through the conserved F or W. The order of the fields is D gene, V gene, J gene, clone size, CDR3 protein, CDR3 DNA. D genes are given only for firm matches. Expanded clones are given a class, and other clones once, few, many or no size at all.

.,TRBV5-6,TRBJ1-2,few,CASSFRRYYGYTF,TGTGCCAGCAGCTTCCGAAGGTACTATGGCTACACCTTC
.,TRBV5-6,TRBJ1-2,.,CASSPWGVYGYTF,TGTGCCAGCAGCCCGTGGGGCGTCTATGGCTACACCTTC
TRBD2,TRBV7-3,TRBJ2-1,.,CASSQSRTSGIYNEQFF,TGTGCCAGCAGCCAATCCCGGACTAGCGGGATCTACAATGAGCAGTTCTTC
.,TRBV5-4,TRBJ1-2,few,CASSFDGNYGYTF,TGTGCCAGCAGCTTTGACGGAAACTATGGCTACACCTTC
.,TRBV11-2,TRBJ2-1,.,CASSRQPSYNEQFF,TGTGCCAGCAGCAGACAGCCCTCCTACAATGAGCAGTTCTTC
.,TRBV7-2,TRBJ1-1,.,CASSERLRVTEAFF,TGTGCCAGCAGCGAACGATTGAGGGTTACTGAAGCTTTCTTT
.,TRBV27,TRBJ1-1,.,CASSLVLWTPNMNTEAFF,TGTGCCAGCAGTTTGGTCCTATGGACACCGAACATGAACACTGAAGCTTTCTTT
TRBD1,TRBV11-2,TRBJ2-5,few,CASSLGTGGQETQYF,TGTGCCAGCAGCCTTGGGACAGGGGGGCAAGAGACCCAGTACTTC
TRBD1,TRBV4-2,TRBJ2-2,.,CASSRGTGPGELFF,TGTGCCAGCAGCCGCGGGACAGGGCCTGGGGAGCTGTTTTTT
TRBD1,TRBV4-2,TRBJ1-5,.,CASSQDPNRGGSNQPQHF,TGTGCCAGCAGCCAAGACCCTAACAGGGGAGGGAGCAATCAGCCCCAGCATTTT
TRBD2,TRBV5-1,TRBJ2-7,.,CASSLGLAGAYYEQYF,TGCGCCAGCAGCTTGGGTTTGGCGGGAGCCTACTACGAGCAGTACTTC
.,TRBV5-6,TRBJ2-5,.,CASSYPGRQTQYF,TGTGCCAGCAGCTACCCAGGGAGACAGACCCAGTACTTC
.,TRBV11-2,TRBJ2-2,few,CASSALGGNTGELFF,TGTGCCAGCAGCGCGCTAGGTGGGAACACCGGGGAGCTGTTTTTT
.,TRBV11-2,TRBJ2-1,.,CASSLDQGRFEQFF,TGTGCCAGCAGCTTAGACCAGGGGAGGTTTGAGCAGTTCTTC
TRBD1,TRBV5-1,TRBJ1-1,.,CASSPPTGSATEAFF,TGCGCCAGCAGCCCACCGACAGGGTCGGCCACTGAAGCTTTCTTT
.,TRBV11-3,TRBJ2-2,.,CASSLVGWELFF,TGTGCCAGCAGCTTAGTGGGGTGGGAGCTGTTTTTT
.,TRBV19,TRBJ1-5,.,CASSPIGGNQPQHF,TGTGCCAGTAGCCCCATAGGAGGCAATCAGCCCCAGCATTTT
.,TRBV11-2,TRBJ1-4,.,CASSLDTLSRVTNEKLFF,TGTGCCAGCAGCTTAGATACCCTTAGTAGGGTCACTAATGAAAAACTGTTTTTT
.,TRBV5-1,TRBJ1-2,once,CASSLVGARDYGYTF,TGCGCCAGCAGCTTGGTGGGGGCGCGAGACTATGGCTACACCTTC
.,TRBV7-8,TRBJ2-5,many,CASSLPVGISGKETQYF,TGTGCCAGCAGCTTACCGGTTGGAATTAGCGGCAAAGAGACCCAGTACTTC
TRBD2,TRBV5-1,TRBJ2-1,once,CASTQGTSGSEQFF,TGCGCCAGCACCCAAGGGACTAGCGGGAGTGAGCAGTTCTTC
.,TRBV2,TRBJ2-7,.,CASSGTWREQYF,TGTGCCAGCAGCGGGACTTGGCGAGAGCAGTACTTC
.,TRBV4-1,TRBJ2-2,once,CASSQEQGRRTGELFF,TGCGCCAGCAGCCAGGAACAGGGGAGGAGGACCGGGGAGCTGTTTTTT
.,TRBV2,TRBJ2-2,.,CASSEVLARTGELFF,TGTGCCAGCAGTGAAGTGCTAGCGCGGACCGGGGAGCTGTTTTTT
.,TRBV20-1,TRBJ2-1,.,CSVLGGSEQFF,TGCAGTGTCTTAGGTGGCTCGGAGCAGTTCTTC
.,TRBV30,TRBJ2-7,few,CAWSPSAAVGEQYF,TGTGCCTGGAGTCCCAGCGCTGCGGTGGGAGAGCAGTACTTC
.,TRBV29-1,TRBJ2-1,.,CSVSQQKNNEQFF,TGCAGCGTTTCGCAGCAGAAAAACAATGAGCAGTTCTTC
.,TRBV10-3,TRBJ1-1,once,CAISQGSTTEAFF,TGTGCCATCAGCCAGGGGTCGACCACTGAAGCTTTCTTT
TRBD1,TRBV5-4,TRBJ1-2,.,CASSRDRASGYTF,TGTGCCAGCAGTCGTGACAGGGCTTCTGGCTACACCTTC
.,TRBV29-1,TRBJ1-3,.,CSVGENSGNTIYF,TGCAGCGTTGGTGAGAACTCTGGAAACACCATATATTTT
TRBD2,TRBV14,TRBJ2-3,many,CASSQVPSGIPDTQYF,TGTGCCAGCAGCCAAGTCCCTAGCGGGATCCCAGATACGCAGTATTTT
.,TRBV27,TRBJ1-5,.,CASSLSARGPNSNQPQHF,TGTGCCAGCAGTTTATCGGCCAGGGGCCCAAATAGCAATCAGCCCCAGCATTTT
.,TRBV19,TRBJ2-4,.,CASSGAHESAKNIQYF,TGTGCCAGTAGTGGGGCTCATGAGTCAGCCAAAAACATTCAGTACTTC
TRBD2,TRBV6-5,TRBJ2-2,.,CASSYTSGRTTGELFF,TGTGCCAGCAGTTACACCAGCGGGAGGACGACCGGGGAGCTGTTTTTT
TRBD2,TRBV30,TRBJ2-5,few,CAWSVGRVGRAPGTQYF,TGTGCCTGGAGTGTCGGCAGGGTCGGGAGGGCCCCTGGGACCCAGTACTTC
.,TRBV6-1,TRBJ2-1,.,CASRTPAAGNEQFF,TGTGCCAGCAGAACCCCTGCCGCAGGCAATGAGCAGTTCTTC